The rows below give T cell receptor beta chains drawn from one sample of a study of blood T cell repertoires in COVID-19. Here immunoSEQ multiplex PCR was the method, and the copy in TCRdb shows in-frame clones only, minus some. The table records roughly 71,000 clones, approximately 85% of them present only once. What was sequenced was peripheral blood. The receptors were gathered from a man aged 50 to 59 with acute or convalescent COVID-19. CDR3s include the opening cysteine and the closing phenylalanine or tryptophan. D genes are given only for firm matches. Some rows have no size entry. The others give once, few or many, or a class for an expanded clone.

few	TRBV30	TRBD2	TRBJ2-3	CAWSVGLAGDTDTQYF	TGTGCCTGGAGTGTAGGTCTAGCGGGGGACACAGATACGCAGTATTTT
NA	TRBV4-1	TRBD1	TRBJ1-4	CASSLPGGEKLFF	TGCGCCAGCAGCCTCCCAGGGGGTGAAAAACTGTTTTTT
NA	TRBV7-9	TRBD2	TRBJ2-5	CASSFYLAGGFGETQYF	TGTGCCAGCAGCTTCTATTTAGCGGGGGGGTTTGGCGAGACCCAGTACTTC
NA	TRBV28	TRBD2	TRBJ2-7	CASIGGTSYEQYF	TGTGCCAGCATCGGGGGGACCTCCTACGAGCAGTACTTC
NA	TRBV11-3	NA	TRBJ1-3	CASSSSGCTIYF	TGTGCCAGCAGCTCTTCGGGATGCACCATATATTTT
NA	TRBV5-1	NA	TRBJ1-1	CASSGSTGQNTEAFF	TGCGCCAGCAGCGGATCGACAGGCCAGAACACTGAAGCTTTCTTT
NA	TRBV30	NA	TRBJ1-1	CAWSSGLLGLLNTEAFF	TGTGCCTGGAGTTCCGGTTTATTGGGACTTCTGAACACTGAAGCTTTCTTT
NA	TRBV10-3	NA	TRBJ2-7	CAIRGDTSYEQYF	TGTGCCATCAGGGGCGACACTTCCTACGAGCAGTACTTC
once	TRBV3-1/TRBV3-2	TRBD1	TRBJ1-3	CASSQGQGGGNTIYF	TGTGCCAGCAGCCAAGGACAGGGGGGCGGAAACACCATATATTTT
NA	TRBV29-1	TRBD1	TRBJ2-3	CSGFGQGADTQYF	TGCAGCGGATTTGGACAGGGGGCGGATACGCAGTATTTT
NA	TRBV11-3	TRBD2	TRBJ2-7	CASSRGGNYEQYF	TGTGCCAGCAGCCGCGGGGGGAACTACGAGCAGTACTTC
NA	TRBV10-2	TRBD1	TRBJ2-5	CASRDLTGALGETQYF	TGCGCCAGCAGAGATTTAACAGGGGCATTAGGGGAGACCCAGTACTTC
once	TRBV6-6	NA	TRBJ1-3	CASSRNYLTGQGNTIYF	TGTGCCAGCAGTCGCAACTACCTAACGGGACAAGGAAACACCATATATTTT